The 3 T cell receptor beta chains below were found in one sample sequenced in a study of post-analysis software for immune sequencing data. Antigens of these TCRs are unknown. Study-level results: Patients showed TRBV5-6, TRBV5-1 and TRBV20-1 among several TRBV segments more frequent than in controls.

Sequencing libraries made from TCR beta cDNA carried unique molecular identifiers. From the PCR reads, TCRdb called clonotypes with MiXCR, one entry per CDR3 protein. The repertoire holds 600,000 to 750,000 distinct CDR3 sequences, with approximately 59% as singletons. Sequenced input: blood. These receptors all stem from a girl aged 2 to 9 with multiple sclerosis.

The rearrangement joins TRBV27 to TRBJ2-7; D not resolved. With 0 bases removed from V and 6 bases from J, the gap between germline ends came to 15 bases. This CDR3 comprises 15 residues. Germline V lookup: CDR1 MNHEY, CDR2 SMNVEV (reference sequence). The CDR3 DNA follows: TGTGCCAGCAGTTTATCGATCGGAAGGCAAGGCGAGCAGTACTTC. This gives the protein CASSLSIGRQGEQYF.

This clonotype was observed a few times. The chain links TRBV3-1 to TRBJ2-7; D call uncertain. The CDR3 has 14 residues. Looked up from germline, CDR1 is LGHDT and CDR2 is YNNKEL (reference sequence). V was clipped by 4 bases and J by 1 base, with 11 bases between them. The CDR3 here is CASSLGALSYEQYF. CDR3 in DNA: TGTGCCAGCAGCCTTGGAGCCCTTTCCTACGAGCAGTACTTC.

The sample holds a few counts of this clonotype. V and J are TRBV2 and TRBJ2-1; 10 bases map to TRBD1. This CDR3 region has 15 residues. CDR1 and CDR2 from the germline V gene are SNHLY and FYNNEI. V shed 1 base and J 3 bases; nucleotides not matched to a gene: 0. This chain's CDR3 is CASSEGTGGYNEQFF. The CDR3 nucleotides are TGTGCCAGCAGTGAAGGGACAGGGGGCTACAATGAGCAGTTCTTC.